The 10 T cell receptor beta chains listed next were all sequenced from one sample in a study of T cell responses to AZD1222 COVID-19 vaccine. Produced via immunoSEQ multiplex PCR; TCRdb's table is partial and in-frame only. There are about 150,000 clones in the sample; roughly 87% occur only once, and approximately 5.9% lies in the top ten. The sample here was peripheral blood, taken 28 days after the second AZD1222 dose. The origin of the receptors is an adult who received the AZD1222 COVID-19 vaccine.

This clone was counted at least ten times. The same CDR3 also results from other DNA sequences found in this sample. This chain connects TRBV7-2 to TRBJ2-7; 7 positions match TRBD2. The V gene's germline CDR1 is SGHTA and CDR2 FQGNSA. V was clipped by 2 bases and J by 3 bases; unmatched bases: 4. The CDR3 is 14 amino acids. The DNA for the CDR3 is TGTGCCAGCAGCTTATCGGGGGGTCTCTACGAGCAGTACTTC. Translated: CASSLSGGLYEQYF.

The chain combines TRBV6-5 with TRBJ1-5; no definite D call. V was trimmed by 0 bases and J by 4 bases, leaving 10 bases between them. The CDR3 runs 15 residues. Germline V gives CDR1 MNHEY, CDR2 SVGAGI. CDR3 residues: CASSYSTARNQPQHF. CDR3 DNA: TGTGCCAGCAGTTACTCCACCGCAAGGAATCAGCCCCAGCATTTT.

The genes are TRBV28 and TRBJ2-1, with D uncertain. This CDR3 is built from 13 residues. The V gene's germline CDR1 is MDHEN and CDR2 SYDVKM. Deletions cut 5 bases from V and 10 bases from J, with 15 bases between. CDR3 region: CASSDPSPAEQFF. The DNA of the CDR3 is TGTGCCAGCAGTGACCCGTCCCCCGCGGAGCAGTTCTTC.

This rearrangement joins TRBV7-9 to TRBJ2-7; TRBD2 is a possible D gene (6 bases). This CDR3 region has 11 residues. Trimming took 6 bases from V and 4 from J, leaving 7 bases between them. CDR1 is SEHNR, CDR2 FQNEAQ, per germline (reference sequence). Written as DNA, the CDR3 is TGTGCCAGCAGTCGGGGGTACGAGCAGTACTTC. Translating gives CASSRGYEQYF.

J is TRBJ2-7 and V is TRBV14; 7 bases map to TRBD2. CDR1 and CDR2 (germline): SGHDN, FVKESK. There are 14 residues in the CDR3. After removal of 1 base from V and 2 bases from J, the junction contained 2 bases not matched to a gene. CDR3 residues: CASSQAGTTYEQYF. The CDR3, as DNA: TGTGCCAGCAGCCAAGCCGGGACTACCTACGAGCAGTACTTC.

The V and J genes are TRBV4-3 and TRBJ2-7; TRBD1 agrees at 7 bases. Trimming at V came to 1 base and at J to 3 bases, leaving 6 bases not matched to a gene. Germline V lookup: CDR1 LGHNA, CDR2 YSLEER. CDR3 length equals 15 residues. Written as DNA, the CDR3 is TGCGCCAGCAGCCAAGGAATAACAGGGGACTACGAGCAGTACTTC. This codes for CASSQGITGDYEQYF.

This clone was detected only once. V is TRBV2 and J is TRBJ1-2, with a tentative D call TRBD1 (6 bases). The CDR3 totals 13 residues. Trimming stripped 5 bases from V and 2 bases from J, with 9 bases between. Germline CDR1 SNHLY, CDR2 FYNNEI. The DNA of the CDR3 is TGTGCCAGCAGTTCACAGGGAAACTATGGCTACACCTTC. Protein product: CASSSQGNYGYTF.

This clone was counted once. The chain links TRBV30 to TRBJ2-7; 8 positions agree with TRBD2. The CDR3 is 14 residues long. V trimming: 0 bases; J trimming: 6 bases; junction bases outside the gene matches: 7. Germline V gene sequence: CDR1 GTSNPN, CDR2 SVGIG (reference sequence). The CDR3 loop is CAWSVWTSSVEQYF. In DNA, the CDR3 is TGTGCCTGGAGTGTTTGGACTAGCTCTGTCGAGCAGTACTTC.

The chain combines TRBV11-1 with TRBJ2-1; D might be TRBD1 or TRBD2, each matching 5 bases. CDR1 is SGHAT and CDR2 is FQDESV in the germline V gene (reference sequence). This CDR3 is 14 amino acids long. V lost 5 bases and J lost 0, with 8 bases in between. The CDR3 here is CASSVRGSYNEQFF. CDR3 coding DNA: TGTGCCAGCAGCGTGAGGGGCTCCTACAATGAGCAGTTCTTC.

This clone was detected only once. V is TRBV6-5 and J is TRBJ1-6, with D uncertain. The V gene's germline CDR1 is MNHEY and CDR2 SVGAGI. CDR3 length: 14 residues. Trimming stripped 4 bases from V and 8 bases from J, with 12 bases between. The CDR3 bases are TGTGCCAGCAGTTCCTGGCCCCGAGATTCACCCCTCCACTTT. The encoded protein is CASSSWPRDSPLHF.